This T cell receptor beta chain came from a study of cytomegalovirus exposure and HLA in healthy donors. Whole-study results and caveats: Versus the approximately 670-donor mean, an Asian-associated ancestry cluster reportedly showed fewer N-insertions in a later analysis. Earlier findings revealed that most TCR beta V segments proved productive either about 87% or about 30% of the time.

Researchers ran the PCR with 60 Vbeta and 13 Jbeta primers. Authors' methods: An analysis performed later counted 70 million to 90 million unique TCR beta chains (roughly 10 million of them shared). Profiled with immunoSEQ multiplex PCR; TCRdb holds only in-frame clones, not every one. For V, J and clone size, that table is used; D and trimming come from the DNA. The sample lists 150,000 to 160,000 clones; roughly 70% were seen once. This CDR3 has 13 residues. The V segment lost 4 bases and the J segment 4 bases; nucleotides outside the gene matches: 2. Germline V gene sequence: CDR1 LNHDA, CDR2 SQIVND (reference sequence). About this clone: Its antigen remains unidentified. Other DNA sequences from this sample encode an identical CDR3 as well.

The receptor was derived from a man aged 25-45 years in good health and CMV-seronegative. The V and J genes are TRBV19 and TRBJ2-7; 9 bases line up with TRBD1. Sequenced input: PBMCs. The CDR3 DNA follows: TGTGCCAGTAGTACGGGACAGGGATACGAGCAGTACTTC. Translated, it gives CASSTGQGYEQYF. Full variable domain (rest looked up from reference TRBV19 and TRBJ2-7): DGGITQSPKYLFRKEGQNVTLSCEQNLNHDAMYWYRQDPGQGLRLIYYSQIVNDFQKGDIAEGYSVSREKKESFPLTVTSAQKNPTAFYLCASSTGQGYEQYFGPGTRLTVT.